These 10 T cell receptor beta chains were all obtained from the same sample, sequenced in a study of Graves' ophthalmopathy and Graves' hyperthyroidism. From RNA, the CDR3 regions of TCR beta chains were amplified and sequenced. Second-round multiplex PCR came after a first-round RT-PCR that employed HTBI primers. TCRdb independently ran MiXCR on the multiplex PCR reads; one entry per CDR3 protein. The table lists around 600,000 distinct CDR3 sequences, 35% to 45% of them singletons. Sequences were obtained from peripheral blood. The receptors were gathered from an adult man with Graves' ophthalmopathy.

This clonotype was found many times. The V and J genes are TRBV6-5 and TRBJ1-5, with 9 bases identical to TRBD1. The trim removed 5 bases at V and 7 bases at J, leaving 6 bases unmatched. The CDR3 has 14 residues. Germline V gene lookup returns CDR1 MNHEY and CDR2 SVGAGI. Written as DNA, the CDR3 is TGTGCCAGCAGTAAGGGACAGGGAGACCAGCCCCAGCATTTT. Residues: CASSKGQGDQPQHF.

Ten or more counts support this clonotype. The chain couples TRBV29-1 to TRBJ2-5; 10 nucleotides line up with TRBD1. The trim removed 6 bases at V and 4 bases at J, leaving 2 bases unmatched. CDR1 is SQVTM, CDR2 ANQGSEA, per germline. The CDR3 length is 12 residues. The CDR3 spells CSVRDRGETQYF. For the CDR3, the DNA is TGCAGCGTGCGGGACAGGGGAGAGACCCAGTACTTC. Full variable domain (outside the CDR3, taken from reference TRBV29-1 and TRBJ2-5): SAVISQKPSRDICQRGTSLTIQCQVDSQVTMMFWYRQQPGQSLTLIATANQGSEATYESGFVIDKFPISRPNLTFSTLTVSNMSPEDSSIYLCSVRDRGETQYFGPGTRLLVL.

This clonotype was observed a handful of times. A much larger clone lies one base from this, so it may be a read error. The rearrangement joins TRBV29-1 to TRBJ1-1, with a tentative D call TRBD1 (5 bases). This CDR3 has 13 residues. The germline V gene has CDR1 SQVTM and CDR2 ANQGSEA. The CDR3 DNA sequence: TGCGGCGTCTGGGGCCATATGAACACTGAAGCTTTCTTT. As protein: CGVWGHMNTEAFF.

The rearrangement links TRBV7-9 to TRBJ2-6, with D maybe TRBD2 (6 bases). Deletions cut 5 bases from V and 0 bases from J, with 23 bases between. The CDR3 has 20 amino acids. Germline-derived CDR1 and CDR2 are SEHNR and FQNEAQ (reference sequence). The DNA for the CDR3 is TGTGCCAGCAGCCCTCGGAAGCCCCCGGGACTCCTCTCTGGGGCCAACGTCCTGACTTTC. This sequence encodes CASSPRKPPGLLSGANVLTF.

V gene TRBV12-3 or TRBV12-4 combines with J gene TRBJ2-1; possible D gene TRBD2, 5 bases. The length of the CDR3 is 14 residues. Between the trimmed V and J ends, which lost 6 bases and 8 bases, there was a span of 17 bases. The DNA of the CDR3 is TGTGCCAGCAGCTACCTAGAAGCGGTGCATGAGCAGTTCTTC. This codes for CASSYLEAVHEQFF.

The V and J genes are TRBV20-1 and TRBJ1-5; D not resolved. V was clipped by 0 bases and J by 9 bases, with 18 bases between them. CDR3 length: 15 amino acids. From germline, CDR1 is DFQATT and CDR2 SNEGSKA (reference sequence). CDR3: CSARELVGDTGPQHF. The CDR3 DNA follows: TGCAGTGCTAGAGAACTAGTTGGCGACACCGGGCCCCAGCATTTT.

This clonotype was found many times. This chain links TRBV6-4 with TRBJ2-6, with no clear D. The CDR3 sequence is 15 residues long. The V gene's germline CDR1 is MRHNA and CDR2 SNTAGT. Between the trimmed V and J ends, which lost 0 bases and 1 base, there was a span of 4 bases. Here the CDR3 DNA reads TGTGCCAGCAGTGACTCGGGGTCTGGGGCCAACGTCCTGACTTTC. This encodes CASSDSGSGANVLTF.

Points on this clonotype: Given the absence of the conserved phenylalanine or tryptophan at the CDR3 end, a read error is likely. The rearrangement joins TRBV12-3 or TRBV12-4 to TRBJ2-5, with no clear D. The ends were cut back, 5 bases at V and 7 bases at J, with 11 bases in the middle. CDR3 length: 12 amino acids. CDR3 amino acids: CASSPHWGTQYV. In DNA, the CDR3 is TGTGCCAGCAGTCCCCATTGGGGGACCCAGTACGTC.

This clonotype occurred a few times. A single base separates this from a much larger clone, so it may be a read error. V is TRBV20-1 and J is TRBJ1-1; TRBD1 is a possible D gene (5 bases). Trimming pared 3 bases from V and 11 bases from J, leaving 10 bases between. The CDR3 contains 10 residues. Germline CDR1 reads DFQATT; CDR2 reads SNEGSKA (reference sequence). This chain's CDR3 is CSARGVGAFF. The CDR3 DNA reads TGCAGTGCTAGGGGGGTTGGGGCTTTCTTT.

The chain is built from TRBV10-3 and TRBJ2-7; 8 nucleotides align to TRBD2. The CDR3 has 16 amino acids. CDR1 is ENHRY and CDR2 is SYGVKD in the germline V gene. The J segment lost 1 base and the V segment lost 10 bases, leaving 15 bases of the junction unmatched. The CDR3 DNA reads as TGTGCCAGCAGGGCCCCAGCGGGGGAAACATCCTACGAGCAGTACTTC. Amino acids: CASRAPAGETSYEQYF.